The TCR beta chain under discussion was sequenced for a study of T cell responses to AZD1222 COVID-19 vaccine. The overall study: Some second doses came at about 4 weeks and others at about 12 weeks; these were pooled.

Study-level findings and limits: White British ancestry dominated among donors, who included more females, and clonal diversity was possibly underestimated.

Worth noting for this clone: Its antigen is as yet unknown.

Sequenced by immunoSEQ multiplex PCR; TCRdb stores in-frame clones only, minus some. The sample contains 95,000 to 150,000 clones, over 75% of which appear only once. The clonotype originates from an adult in good health. Sample: peripheral blood, taken on day 0 of AZD1222 vaccination.

The CDR3 coding sequence is TGCGCCAGCAGCATCAACAGGGGTTGGGAAGAGACCCAGTACTTC. As protein: CASSINRGWEETQYF. The chain is built from TRBV5-1 and TRBJ2-5, with 7 bases matching TRBD1. J gave up 3 bases and V 4 bases, and 9 bases lay outside the gene matches. This CDR3 is 15 amino acids long. Germline V gives CDR1 SGHRS, CDR2 YFSETQ. The full variable domain, its missing parts supplied by reference TRBV5-1 and TRBJ2-5, is KAGVTQTPRYLIKTRGQQVTLSCSPISGHRSVSWYQQTPGQGLQFLFEYFSETQRNKGNFPGRFSGRQFSNSRSEMNVSTLELGDSALYLCASSINRGWEETQYFGPGTRLLVL.